This section outlines one T cell receptor (beta chain) sequence together with its context. These data originate in a study of blood T cell repertoires in COVID-19. Study background: Collection of acute and convalescent COVID-19 samples took place in the United States, Italy and Spain. The cDNA or gDNA used as material had been derived from T cells, B-cell-depleted T cells, or PBMCs.

Original methodology: Estimation of nucleated cell counts was performed using reference gene primer amplification. TCRdb's table, derived via immunoSEQ multiplex PCR, lists solely in-frame clones and lacks some. V, J and clone size derive from that table, while D and trimming were established from the DNA sequence. The sample holds 120,000 or so clones; roughly 69% are singletons and the top ten take around 2%. The CDR3 consists of 16 residues. From germline, CDR1 is SGHVS and CDR2 FQNEAQ. V lost 5 bases and J lost 6; bases outside the gene matches: 8. The chain uses TRBV7-8 and TRBJ1-6, with 9 bases identical to TRBD1. The sample taken for sequencing was peripheral blood. The clonotype comes from a woman between 65 and 79 years old with acute or convalescent COVID-19. The CDR3 sequence is CASSQARTGANSPLHF. CDR3 DNA: TGTGCCAGCAGCCAGGCTCGGACAGGGGCTAATTCACCCCTCCACTTT.